The TCR beta chain under discussion was sequenced for a study of type 1 regulatory T cells. As for the study in general: An in vitro protocol generated T-allo10, a Tr1-enriched, alloantigen-specific CD4 T cell product.

TCRdb re-called the reads with MiXCR, one entry per CDR3 protein. Of about 68,000 distinct CDR3 sequences listed, roughly 60% are singletons. The length of the CDR3 is 14 residues. V was trimmed by 6 bases and J by 1 base, leaving 12 bases between them. Comment on this clonotype: Its target is unknown.

The chain joins TRBV12-3 or TRBV12-4 to TRBJ1-1; D gene uncertain. Sequencing input: cultured T cells, either the whole culture or a sorted T cell fraction (not recorded which). The subset is: Tr1-enriched cell product generated in vitro against host alloantigens. The TCR was taken from a human donor in good health. The CDR3 reads CASRVTLTNTEAFF. The CDR3 DNA sequence: TGTGCCAGCAGGGTGACCCTAACGAACACTGAAGCTTTCTTT.